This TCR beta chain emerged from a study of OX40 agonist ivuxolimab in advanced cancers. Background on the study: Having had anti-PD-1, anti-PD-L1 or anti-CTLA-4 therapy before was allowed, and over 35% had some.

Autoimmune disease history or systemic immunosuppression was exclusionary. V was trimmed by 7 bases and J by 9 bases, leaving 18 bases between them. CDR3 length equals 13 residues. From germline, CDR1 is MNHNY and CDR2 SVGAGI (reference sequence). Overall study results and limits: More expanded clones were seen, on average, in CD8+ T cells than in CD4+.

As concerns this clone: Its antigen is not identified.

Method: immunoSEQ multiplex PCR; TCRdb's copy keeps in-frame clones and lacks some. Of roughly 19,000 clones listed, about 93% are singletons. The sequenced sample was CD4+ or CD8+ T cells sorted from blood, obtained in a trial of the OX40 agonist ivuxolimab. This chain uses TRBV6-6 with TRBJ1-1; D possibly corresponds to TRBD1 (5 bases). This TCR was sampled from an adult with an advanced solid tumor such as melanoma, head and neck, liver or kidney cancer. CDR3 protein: CASTLGLTEKAFF. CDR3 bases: TGTGCCAGCACCCTCGGCCTGACAGAAAAAGCTTTCTTT.